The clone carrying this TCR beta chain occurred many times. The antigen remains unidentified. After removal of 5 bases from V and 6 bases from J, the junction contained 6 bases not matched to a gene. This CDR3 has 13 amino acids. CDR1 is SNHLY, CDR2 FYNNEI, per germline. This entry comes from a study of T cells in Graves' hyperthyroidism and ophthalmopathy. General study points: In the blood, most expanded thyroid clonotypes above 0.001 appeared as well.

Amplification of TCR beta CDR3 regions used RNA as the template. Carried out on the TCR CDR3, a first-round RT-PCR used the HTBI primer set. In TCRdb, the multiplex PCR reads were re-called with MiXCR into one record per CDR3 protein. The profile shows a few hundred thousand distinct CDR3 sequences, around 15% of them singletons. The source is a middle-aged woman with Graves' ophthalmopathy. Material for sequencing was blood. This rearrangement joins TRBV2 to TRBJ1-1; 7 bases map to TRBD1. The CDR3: CASSSDRVSEAFF. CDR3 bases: TGTGCCAGCAGTTCTGACAGGGTGTCTGAAGCTTTCTTT.